These 2 T cell receptor beta chains share one sample of origin, sequenced in a study of quantifying T cell responses using KT2 cells. At the level of the study: Reverse transcription used primers in the TCR alpha and beta constant regions.

The cDNA 3' end received a ligated oligonucleotide with a UMI. First-round PCR used around 4 cycles and beta primers RC1.1 and RC1.2 covering TRBC1 and TRBC2. TCRdb independently ran MiXCR on the UMI-ligation and nested PCR reads; one entry per CDR3 protein. This table holds about 41,000 distinct CDR3 sequences, about a sixth found once. What was sequenced was PBMCs spiked with cells of the T cell clone KT2. These receptors were taken from a human donor.

This clonotype was detected only once. The CDR3 coding sequence is TGTGCCAGCAGTTACTCTATCGACAGGCCAACAGCTAACTATGGCTACACCTTC. This codes for CASSYSIDRPTANYGYTF. V is TRBV2 and J is TRBJ1-2; tentatively, D is TRBD1 (6 bases). The CDR3 extends over 18 amino acids. Trimming took 5 bases from V and 0 from J, leaving 22 bases between them. CDR1 and CDR2 from the germline V gene are SNHLY and FYNNEI.

This clonotype was recorded many times. V usage is TRBV7-2 and J usage is TRBJ2-3; D gene ambiguous. Germline V gene data show CDR1 as SGHTA and CDR2 as FQGNSA. V lost 8 bases and J lost 0, with 15 bases in between. The CDR3 consists of 15 residues. The CDR3: CASAAHADSTDTQYF. The DNA of the CDR3 is TGTGCCAGCGCTGCCCATGCGGATAGCACAGATACGCAGTATTTT.